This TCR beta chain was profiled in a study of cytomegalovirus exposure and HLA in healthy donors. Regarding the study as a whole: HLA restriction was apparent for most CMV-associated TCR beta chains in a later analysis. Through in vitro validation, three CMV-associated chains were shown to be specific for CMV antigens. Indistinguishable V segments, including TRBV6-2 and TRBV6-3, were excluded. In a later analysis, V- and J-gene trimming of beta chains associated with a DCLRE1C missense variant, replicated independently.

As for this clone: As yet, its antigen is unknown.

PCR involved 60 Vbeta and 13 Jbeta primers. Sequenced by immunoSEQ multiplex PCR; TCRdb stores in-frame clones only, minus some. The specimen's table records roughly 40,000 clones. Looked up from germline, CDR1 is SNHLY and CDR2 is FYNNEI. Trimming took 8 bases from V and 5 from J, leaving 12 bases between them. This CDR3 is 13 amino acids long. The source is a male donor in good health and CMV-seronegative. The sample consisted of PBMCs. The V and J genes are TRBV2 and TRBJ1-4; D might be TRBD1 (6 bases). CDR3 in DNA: TGTGCCAGCGGAGGGGGGGTAAATGAAAAACTGTTTTTT. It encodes CASGGGVNEKLFF.